One T cell receptor (beta chain) is described in this entry. Germline V gene lookup returns CDR1 SGHRS and CDR2 YFSETQ. CDR3 length equals 17 residues. Trimming left V 1 base short and J 2 bases short, with 18 bases between. The data derive from a study of T cells in Graves' hyperthyroidism and ophthalmopathy. Using RNA transcripts as the source, TCR beta CDR3 regions were amplified. A first-round RT-PCR of the TCR CDR3 used the HTBI primer set. One entry per CDR3 protein results from TCRdb running MiXCR on the multiplex PCR reads. The sample contains about 640,000 distinct CDR3 sequences, 20% to 25% of which appear only once. The study excluded patients with uncontrolled infection, other autoimmune disease, pregnancy or lactation.

This chain uses TRBV5-1 with TRBJ1-2, with TRBD1 as a possible D gene (6 bases). Input material: blood. The sequence was obtained from a man aged 25 to 40 with Graves' ophthalmopathy. CDR3: CASSLKGGQSINYGYTF. In nucleotides, the CDR3 is TGCGCCAGCAGCTTGAAAGGCGGACAGTCTATCAACTATGGCTACACCTTC.